This record concerns one T cell receptor (beta chain) sequence. The antigen is undetermined. The data originate from a study of T cell responses to AZD1222 COVID-19 vaccine. Regarding the study as a whole: Donors skewed white British and female; clonal diversity was possibly underestimated. Variant regions that are unmutated are reportedly the target of nearly half of spike-specific TCRs.

Method: immunoSEQ multiplex PCR; TCRdb's copy keeps in-frame clones and lacks some. The data show under 200,000 clones, roughly 92% seen once. The sequence was collected from an adult in good health. The sample here was peripheral blood, taken on day 0 of AZD1222 vaccination.

In DNA form, the CDR3 reads TGTGCCAGCTCACCACCGGGCAGGGAAGGCCAAGAGACCCAGTACTTC. Its protein is CASSPPGREGQETQYF. The chain couples TRBV18 to TRBJ2-5; TRBD1 is a possible D gene (5 bases). Trimming stripped 0 bases from V and 1 base from J, with 12 bases between. The CDR3 consists of 16 residues. CDR1 is KGHSH and CDR2 is LQKENI in the germline V gene.